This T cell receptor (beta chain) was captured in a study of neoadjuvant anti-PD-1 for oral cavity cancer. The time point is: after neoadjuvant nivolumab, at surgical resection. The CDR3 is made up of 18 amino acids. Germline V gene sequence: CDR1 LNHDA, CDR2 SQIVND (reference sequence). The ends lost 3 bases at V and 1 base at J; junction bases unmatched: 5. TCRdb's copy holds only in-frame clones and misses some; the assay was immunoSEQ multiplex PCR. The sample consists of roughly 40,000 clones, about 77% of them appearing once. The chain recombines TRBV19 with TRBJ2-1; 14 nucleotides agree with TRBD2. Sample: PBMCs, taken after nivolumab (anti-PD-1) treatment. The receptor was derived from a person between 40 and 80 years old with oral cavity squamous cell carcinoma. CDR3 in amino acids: CASSMRTSGGRSYNEQFF. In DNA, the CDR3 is TGTGCCAGTAGTATGAGGACTAGCGGGGGGCGTTCCTACAATGAGCAGTTCTTC.